This T cell receptor (beta chain) appears in the sequencing data of a study of T cells in Graves' hyperthyroidism and ophthalmopathy. Broader study findings: Patients with ophthalmopathy were separated from those with stable hyperthyroidism by a 13 V-J model.

Template material for amplifying TCR beta CDR3 regions consisted of RNA transcripts. The study used the HTBI primer set for a first-round RT-PCR of the TCR CDR3. TCRdb reanalysed the multiplex PCR reads using MiXCR and keeps one entry per CDR3 protein. The sample includes roughly 180,000 distinct CDR3 sequences, about 9% of them seen just once. V trimming: 9 bases; J trimming: 2 bases; junction bases outside the gene matches: 8. Germline V gene sequence: CDR1 ENHRY, CDR2 SYGVKD. This CDR3 spans 14 amino acids. This clonotype was detected ten times or more. Its antigen is still unknown. This receptor was obtained from a woman under 30 with Graves' hyperthyroidism that later progressed to Graves' ophthalmopathy. The chain has TRBV10-3 and TRBJ1-1, with 8 bases that match TRBD1. Sequencing was performed on blood. In DNA form, the CDR3 reads TGTGCCATAAACCGGGGACAGGAAAACACTGAAGCTTTCTTT. Translated, it gives CAINRGQENTEAFF.